Following are 28 T cell receptor beta chains from one sample sequenced in a study of T cell repertoires in cytomegalovirus infection. TCRdb re-called the reads with MiXCR, one entry per CDR3 protein. This sample has roughly 310,000 distinct CDR3 sequences, with 15% to 20% found just once. Sequencing used PBMCs. The receptor set was obtained from a human donor in good health (CMV status not recorded). Some clones in this sample may be carry-over from other donors' samples.

In this sample, this clonotype turned up a few times. This chain uses TRBV7-9 with TRBJ1-1; D ambiguous. The V and J ends lost 3 bases and 5 bases respectively, with 10 bases between them. This CDR3 contains 13 residues. The germline gives CDR1 SEHNR, CDR2 FQNEAQ (reference sequence). CDR3 region: CASSLMVRTEAFF. CDR3 sequence (DNA): TGTGCCAGCAGCTTGATGGTGAGGACTGAAGCTTTCTTT. Full variable domain (rest looked up from reference TRBV7-9 and TRBJ1-1): DTGVSQNPRHKITKRGQNVTFRCDPISEHNRLYWYRQTLGQGPEFLTYFQNEAQLEKSRLLSDRFSAERPKGSFSTLEIQRTEQGDSAMYLCASSLMVRTEAFFGQGTRLTVV.

This clonotype was seen repeatedly, ten times or more. The rearrangement joins TRBV11-3 to TRBJ2-1; 10 nucleotides match TRBD2. Germline values: CDR1 SGHNT, CDR2 YENEEA. The CDR3 contains 19 residues. V shed 1 base and J 7 bases; nucleotides not matched to a gene: 16. The DNA for the CDR3 is TGTGCCAGCAGCTTAGGAATTGTGGCTAGCGGGGGTGCGGGGAATGAGCAGTTCTTC. This encodes CASSLGIVASGGAGNEQFF.

V is TRBV18 and J is TRBJ2-3, with no clear D. The germline CDR1 and CDR2 sequences are KGHSH and LQKENI. Trimming took 3 bases from V and 0 from J, leaving 4 bases between them. The CDR3 has 13 amino acids. CDR3 coding DNA: TGTGCCAGCTCACCCGCTAGCACAGATACGCAGTATTTT. This sequence encodes CASSPASTDTQYF.

This clonotype was detected only a few times. This chain connects TRBV6-5 to TRBJ1-5; tentative D call: TRBD1 (6 bases). The CDR3 has 15 residues. Germline V gives CDR1 MNHEY, CDR2 SVGAGI. The V gene lost 0 bases and the J gene lost 3 bases, with 9 bases spanning the gap. The CDR3 coding sequence is TGTGCCAGCAGTTACTCCGGACAGACCAATCAGCCCCAGCATTTT. This codes for CASSYSGQTNQPQHF.

This clonotype was seen more than once but under ten times. This chain links TRBV5-6 with TRBJ2-3, with D perhaps being TRBD1 or TRBD2 (6 bases each). The CDR3 has 15 residues. V lost 4 bases to trimming and J lost 1 base, with 13 bases between them. CDR1 is SGHDT and CDR2 is YYEEEE in the germline V gene. This CDR3 is CASSKERGGTDTQYF. For the CDR3, the DNA is TGTGCCAGCAGCAAAGAGAGGGGGGGCACAGATACGCAGTATTTT.

This clonotype was picked up a small number of times. This sequence joins TRBV20-1 and TRBJ2-7; 9 nucleotides align to TRBD1. The ends lost 3 bases at V and 6 bases at J; junction bases unmatched: 3. There are 12 residues in the CDR3. CDR1 and CDR2 from the germline V gene are DFQATT and SNEGSKA (reference sequence). DNA for the CDR3: TGCAGTGCTAGGGGACAGGGCCCCGAGCAGTACTTC. Translating it yields CSARGQGPEQYF.

This clonotype was detected many times. The chain is built from TRBV6-5 and TRBJ2-2; the match to TRBD1 covers 10 bases. Germline V gene lookup returns CDR1 MNHEY and CDR2 SVGAGI. J was trimmed by 1 base and V by 6 bases; bases with no gene match: 5. This CDR3 is built from 16 residues. This CDR3 is CASSNGDRGNTGELFF. In DNA form, the CDR3 reads TGTGCCAGCAGCAACGGGGACAGGGGGAACACCGGGGAGCTGTTTTTT.

This clonotype was recorded at least ten times. The rearrangement uses TRBV6-6 and TRBJ2-1; tentatively, D is TRBD2 (6 bases). Looked up from germline, CDR1 is MNHNY and CDR2 is SVGAGI (reference sequence). CDR3 size: 13 residues. Trimming removed 5 bases from V and 5 bases from J, with 10 bases in between. The CDR3 region is CASSQGLHNEQFF. The CDR3 DNA reads as TGTGCCAGCAGTCAGGGACTTCACAATGAGCAGTTCTTC.

This clonotype was seen only a few times. The rearrangement links TRBV15 to TRBJ2-3; 8 positions agree with TRBD2. This CDR3 region has 16 residues. Losses at the gene ends were 3 bases for V and 2 bases for J; bases not matched to a gene: 7. The V gene's germline CDR1 is LNHNV and CDR2 YYDKDF (reference sequence). CDR3 residues: CATSRGLGWDTDTQYF. In DNA, the CDR3 is TGTGCCACCAGCAGGGGACTAGGTTGGGACACAGATACGCAGTATTTT.

This clonotype was counted only a few times. The chain recombines TRBV6-5 with TRBJ1-2; TRBD1 is a possible D gene (5 bases). This CDR3 is 13 amino acids long. The V gene's germline CDR1 is MNHEY and CDR2 SVGAGI. The V end lost 5 bases, the J end lost 12 bases, and 19 bases lay between the germline ends. The CDR3 nucleotides read TGTGCCAGCAGTCCGGGGGAGACCAGGGAAAACACCTTC. Its translation: CASSPGETRENTF.

This clonotype was seen ten or more times. The V call is TRBV7-2, the J call TRBJ1-1; D remains unclear. The CDR3 length is 13 residues. V was trimmed by 1 base and J by 2 bases, leaving 5 bases between them. Germline CDR1 is SGHTA and CDR2 is FQGNSA. CDR3 in DNA: TGTGCCAGCAGCTTAGGTTCAAACACTGAAGCTTTCTTT. As protein: CASSLGSNTEAFF.

CDR3 residues: CASSGDETQYF. CDR3 coding DNA: TGTGCCAGTAGTGGAGATGAGACCCAGTACTTC. The gene calls are TRBV19 and TRBJ2-5; D gene uncertain. With 5 bases removed from V and 5 bases from J, the gap between germline ends came to 6 bases. Germline CDR1 and CDR2: LNHDA and SQIVND (reference sequence). This CDR3 has 11 residues.

This clonotype was detected many times. The rearrangement links TRBV5-6 to TRBJ1-5, with 8 bases lining up with TRBD1. CDR1 is SGHDT, CDR2 YYEEEE, per germline. V lost 0 bases, J lost 3 bases, and 17 bases stayed unmatched. This CDR3 region has 20 residues. In DNA, the CDR3 is TGTGCCAGCAGCTTGGGACGTAGTCGGCTGACAGGGGAAGCCAATCAGCCCCAGCATTTT. Its protein product is CASSLGRSRLTGEANQPQHF.

The V gene is TRBV5-4, the J gene TRBJ2-3, with TRBD2 as a possible D gene (6 bases). Germline V lookup: CDR1 SGHNT, CDR2 YYREEE (reference sequence). V was trimmed by 1 base and J by 1 base, leaving 10 bases between them. The CDR3 contains 15 residues. CDR3 sequence: CASSLLPGGTDTQYF. The CDR3 DNA reads as TGTGCCAGCAGCTTGTTACCGGGGGGCACAGATACGCAGTATTTT.

This chain links TRBV6-2 or TRBV6-3 with TRBJ2-2, with unresolved D. V lost 6 bases to trimming and J lost 4 bases, with 18 bases between them. The germline V gene encodes CDR1 MNHEY and CDR2 SVGEGT. The CDR3 runs 16 residues. The CDR3 bases are TGTGCCAGCAGCCTGGCCGCCGCGACCCTCACCGGGGAGCTGTTTTTT. This codes for CASSLAAATLTGELFF.

The sample holds a few counts of this clonotype. The chain uses TRBV28 and TRBJ2-7; possible D gene TRBD1, 6 bases. The CDR3 loop spans 15 amino acids. Trimming pared 6 bases from V and 3 bases from J, leaving 18 bases between. Germline V gene data show CDR1 as MDHEN and CDR2 as SYDVKM. Here the CDR3 DNA reads TGTGCCAGCAGCTCGGGATCAGGGGCGGGCTACGAGCAGTACTTC. Its translation is CASSSGSGAGYEQYF.

In this sample, this clonotype turned up a few times. The chain combines TRBV11-2 with TRBJ2-7; tentatively, D is TRBD1 or TRBD2 (6 bases each). Between the trimmed V and J ends, which lost 1 base and 3 bases, there was a span of 10 bases. The CDR3 sequence is 14 residues long. From germline, CDR1 is SGHAT and CDR2 FQNNGV. The CDR3 coding sequence is TGTGCCAGCAGCTTAGGGGGGGCGCGCTACGAGCAGTACTTC. Translating gives CASSLGGARYEQYF.

This clonotype was recorded a few times. The V and J genes are TRBV6-2 or TRBV6-3 and TRBJ2-1; D remains unclear. Germline loops: CDR1 MNHEY, CDR2 SVGEGT. Trimming left V 5 bases short and J 1 base short, with 12 bases between. This CDR3 is 15 amino acids long. CDR3 nucleotides: TGTGCCAGCAGTCCCCCGGAGCTATCCTACAATGAGCAGTTCTTC. Its protein product is CASSPPELSYNEQFF.

There are a few counts of this clonotype. The chain uses TRBV28 and TRBJ2-7; unclear D gene. This CDR3 is 13 amino acids long. Deletions cut 2 bases from V and 3 bases from J, with 8 bases between. Germline values: CDR1 MDHEN, CDR2 SYDVKM. The CDR3 bases are TGTGCCAGCAGTTTAGCGGCTCACTACGAGCAGTACTTC. Amino acids: CASSLAAHYEQYF.

The chain joins TRBV13 to TRBJ2-5; 7 nucleotides line up with TRBD1. V lost 0 bases, J lost 4 bases, and 2 bases stayed unmatched. CDR1 and CDR2 from the germline V gene are PRHDT and FYEKMQ (reference sequence). This CDR3 is 14 amino acids long. The DNA for the CDR3 is TGTGCCAGCAGCTTAGGAGGGACAGTAGAGACCCAGTACTTC. Its translation is CASSLGGTVETQYF.

This clonotype was observed many times. The chain uses TRBV4-1 and TRBJ1-1; D is unresolved. Germline V gene lookup returns CDR1 MGHRA and CDR2 YSYEKL. The CDR3 is 14 residues long. V lost 5 bases to trimming and J lost 8 bases, with 18 bases between them. The DNA of the CDR3 is TGCGCCAGCAGCGAAAGATATTTCCCGGAGGAAGCTTTCTTT. As protein: CASSERYFPEEAFF.

This clonotype was observed many times. The rearrangement links TRBV7-2 to TRBJ1-1; perhaps TRBD1 as D (5 bases). Trimming pared 2 bases from V and 2 bases from J, leaving 12 bases between. This CDR3 comprises 15 residues. Germline lookup yields CDR1 SGHTA and CDR2 FQGNSA. The CDR3: CASSLNYGTNTEAFF. The CDR3 DNA reads TGTGCCAGCAGCTTAAACTACGGGACCAACACTGAAGCTTTCTTT. Combining the CDR3 with reference TRBV7-2 and TRBJ1-1 gives the whole variable domain GAGVSQSPSNKVTEKGKDVELRCDPISGHTALYWYRQSLGQGLEFLIYFQGNSAPDKSGLPSDRFSAERTGGSVSTLTIQRTQQEDSAVYLCASSLNYGTNTEAFFGQGTRLTVV.

This clonotype was counted only a few times. This chain links TRBV7-8 with TRBJ2-5, with 8 nucleotides matching TRBD1. Trimming at V came to 5 bases and at J to 0 bases, leaving 14 bases not matched to a gene. The CDR3 totals 18 residues. The V gene's germline CDR1 is SGHVS and CDR2 FQNEAQ. CDR3 region: CASSNTRTGRRYQETQYF. The CDR3 nucleotides are TGTGCCAGCAGCAACACTCGGACAGGGAGGCGGTACCAAGAGACCCAGTACTTC.

The CDR3 DNA reads as TGTGCCAGCAGTTATGGTCTTGGCGAGCAGTACTTC. Its translation: CASSYGLGEQYF. This chain connects TRBV6-5 to TRBJ2-7; no reliable D call. V was clipped by 3 bases and J by 6 bases, with 9 bases between them. CDR1 and CDR2 from the germline V gene are MNHEY and SVGAGI. The CDR3 extends over 12 amino acids.

In its sample, this clonotype was seen many times. The chain employs TRBV4-1 and TRBJ1-1; D is possibly TRBD1 (5 bases). This CDR3 contains 16 residues. Germline V gene data show CDR1 as MGHRA and CDR2 as YSYEKL. Trimming took off 1 base at V and 2 bases at J, with 14 bases between the two ends. The CDR3 sequence: CASSQVVQTDNTEAFF. Here the CDR3 DNA reads TGCGCCAGCAGCCAAGTCGTCCAGACAGACAACACTGAAGCTTTCTTT.

This clonotype appeared many times. The chain carries TRBV7-9 and TRBJ1-4; TRBD1 aligns across 7 bases. Germline V CDR1 and CDR2: SEHNR, FQNEAQ (reference sequence). This CDR3 region has 15 residues. The J segment lost 7 bases and the V segment lost 5 bases, leaving 10 bases of the junction unmatched. This CDR3 reads CASSPNRGRVEKLFF. CDR3 sequence (DNA): TGTGCCAGCAGCCCAAACAGGGGAAGGGTTGAAAAACTGTTTTTT.

This clonotype was seen ten or more times. The J gene is TRBJ2-5, the V gene TRBV7-8, with D perhaps matching TRBD2 (5 bases). The V end lost 5 bases, the J end lost 1 base, and 11 bases lay between the germline ends. CDR3 length: 14 amino acids. From germline, CDR1 is SGHVS and CDR2 FQNEAQ. This CDR3 reads CASSPRRLQETQYF. For the CDR3, the DNA is TGTGCCAGCAGCCCAAGGAGGCTCCAAGAGACCCAGTACTTC.

This clonotype was counted ten times or more. This chain links TRBV10-3 with TRBJ1-5, with 7 bases lining up with TRBD1. This CDR3 has 15 residues. Germline trimming cut 10 bases from V and 0 bases from J; bases unmatched to any gene: 9. CDR1 is ENHRY, CDR2 SYGVKD, per germline. Written as DNA, the CDR3 is TGTGCCACCACACAGGGGCCCGTTAGCAATCAGCCCCAGCATTTT. Protein sequence: CATTQGPVSNQPQHF.